What follows are 3 T cell receptor beta chains derived from one specimen sequenced in a study of regulatory T cells in long-lasting Graves disease. Time point defined: newly diagnosed GD, antithyroid drugs for less than 3 months. Making the TCR library involved RNA that had been extracted from PBMCs. According to the study, TCR beta libraries were built with iRepertoire HTBI primers and CDR3-region Arm-PCR. TCRdb re-called the multiplex PCR reads with MiXCR, one entry per CDR3 protein. The table shows approximately 390,000 distinct CDR3 sequences, with around 15% occurring only once. These data were also filed under a second study, of T cells in Graves' hyperthyroidism and ophthalmopathy.

The sequences come from peripheral blood mononuclear cells (PBMCs), collected at new diagnosis, from a patient treated with antithyroid drugs. Receptors originate from a woman under 30 with Graves disease.

This clonotype was seen ten or more times. The CDR3 region is CASSRTRSYEQYF. The CDR3 nucleotides read TGTGCCAGCAGTAGGACAAGGTCCTACGAGCAGTACTTC. The chain recombines TRBV27 with TRBJ2-7, with a tentative D call TRBD1 (5 bases). The V end was cut by 5 bases, the J end by 1 base, with 9 bases between. Looked up from germline, CDR1 is MNHEY and CDR2 is SMNVEV (reference sequence). This CDR3 has 13 amino acids.

This clonotype came up a few times. The rearrangement links TRBV5-1 to TRBJ1-6; D not resolved. This CDR3 is 15 amino acids long. Per germline, CDR1 SGHRS and CDR2 YFSETQ. V was cut by 6 bases and J by 8 bases, with 18 bases left in between. Written as DNA, the CDR3 is TGCGCCAGCACCACAGATGGAGGCATACATTCACCCCTCCACTTT. Residues: CASTTDGGIHSPLHF.

This clonotype was counted ten times or more. J is TRBJ1-1 and V is TRBV2; D remains ambiguous. Trimming cost V 10 bases and J 1 base, with 13 bases left between them. The CDR3 has 13 residues. CDR1 is SNHLY and CDR2 is FYNNEI in the germline V gene. The CDR3 bases are TGTGCCAACTCCCCTTGGGGGAACACTGAAGCTTTCTTT. This gives the protein CANSPWGNTEAFF.